Below, 23 T cell receptor beta chains from the same sample are listed, as sequenced in a study of control samples from healthy donors and cancer patients. The repertoire was sequenced with immunoSEQ multiplex PCR; TCRdb's copy has only in-frame clones and lacks some. In the table there are some 140,000 clones, just under 95% of which are singletons. Specimen: blood. These receptors were obtained from a man aged 35 to 55 in good health.

The chain carries TRBV5-4 and TRBJ1-2; perhaps TRBD1 as D (5 bases). The CDR3 consists of 14 residues. Germline loops: CDR1 SGHNT, CDR2 YYREEE (reference sequence). V was pared by 4 bases and J by 6 bases, with 16 bases between. CDR3 region: CASSPTPGDNGYTF. CDR3 in DNA: TGTGCCAGCAGCCCTACCCCGGGGGATAATGGCTACACCTTC.

The table lists this clone with a few counts. This chain joins TRBV30 and TRBJ2-7, with D uncertain. V lost 2 bases to trimming and J lost 2 bases, with 7 bases between them. The CDR3 has 12 amino acids. Germline CDR1 reads GTSNPN; CDR2 reads SVGIG (reference sequence). CDR3 sequence: CAWSPAAYEQYF. CDR3 DNA: TGTGCCTGGAGTCCGGCGGCCTACGAGCAGTACTTC.

This chain connects TRBV7-7 to TRBJ1-4; no clear D gene. The V gene lost 5 bases and the J gene lost 5 bases, with 9 bases spanning the gap. Germline V gene sequence: CDR1 SSHAT, CDR2 FNYEAQ (reference sequence). The CDR3 length is 13 residues. DNA of the CDR3: TGTGCCAGCAGCCGGGAGAGGAATGAAAAACTGTTTTTT. This encodes CASSRERNEKLFF. Supplemented by reference TRBV7-7 and TRBJ1-4, the full variable domain reads GAGVSQSPRYKVTKRGQDVTLRCDPISSHATLYWYQQALGQGPEFLTYFNYEAQPDKSGLPSDRFSAERPEGSISTLTIQRTEQRDSAMYRCASSRERNEKLFFGSGTQLSVL.

The chain couples TRBV4-3 to TRBJ1-5, with 10 bases that match TRBD1. The CDR3 extends over 17 amino acids. Per the germline V gene, CDR1 is LGHNA and CDR2 is YSLEER. J was trimmed by 7 bases and V by 0 bases; bases with no gene match: 9. The CDR3 region is CASSQDLEDRGSQPQHF. CDR3 bases: TGCGCCAGCAGCCAAGATCTAGAGGACAGGGGGTCCCAGCCCCAGCATTTT.

The genes are TRBV6-5 and TRBJ1-1, with D possibly TRBD1 on 6 matching bases. CDR3 size: 14 residues. V was trimmed by 4 bases and J by 0 bases, leaving 9 bases between them. Looked up from germline, CDR1 is MNHEY and CDR2 is SVGAGI. The CDR3 nucleotides read TGTGCCAGCAGTTGGAGGGGGTTGAACACTGAAGCTTTCTTT. As protein: CASSWRGLNTEAFF.

The chain is built from TRBV7-2 and TRBJ1-2; 10 positions match TRBD1. The trim removed 5 bases at V and 5 bases at J, leaving 8 bases unmatched. This CDR3 comprises 15 residues. Germline values: CDR1 SGHTA, CDR2 FQGNSA. In nucleotides, the CDR3 is TGTGCCAGCAGCCCCAGGACAGGGGGTCGGTATGGCTACACCTTC. Its protein product is CASSPRTGGRYGYTF.

CDR3 in amino acids: CASSSPPGQNAFF. CDR3 DNA: TGTGCCAGCAGCTCCCCCCCGGGACAAAATGCTTTCTTT. The J gene is TRBJ1-1, the V gene TRBV7-9; weak D call: TRBD1 (6 bases). CDR3 size: 13 residues. The V and J ends lost 4 bases and 11 bases respectively, with 17 bases between them. Germline V gene sequence: CDR1 SEHNR, CDR2 FQNEAQ (reference sequence).

As DNA, the CDR3 is TGTGCCAGCAGTCTCTGGGGGAAGACAGCTTTCTTT. Protein: CASSLWGKTAFF. The gene calls are TRBV28 and TRBJ1-1; D may be TRBD1 (5 bases). CDR1 and CDR2 (germline): MDHEN, SYDVKM. V lost 5 bases and J lost 10, with 14 bases in between. The CDR3 is 12 amino acids.

CDR3: CASSMGLPGANYGYTF. For the CDR3, the DNA is TGTGCCAGCAGCATGGGACTCCCCGGGGCTAACTATGGCTACACCTTC. This chain uses TRBV11-2 with TRBJ1-2; perhaps TRBD1 as D (5 bases). This CDR3 has 16 amino acids. V dropped 5 bases and J dropped 0 bases, with 16 bases sitting between them. Germline-derived CDR1 and CDR2 are SGHAT and FQNNGV.

V usage is TRBV7-9 and J usage is TRBJ1-1, with TRBD1 as a possible D gene (6 bases). This CDR3 contains 15 residues. CDR1 is SEHNR and CDR2 is FQNEAQ in the germline V gene (reference sequence). Trimming pared 2 bases from V and 1 base from J, leaving 11 bases between. CDR3 amino acids: CASSLSGRGNTEAFF. The CDR3 DNA sequence: TGTGCCAGCAGCTTATCGGGCAGGGGGAACACTGAAGCTTTCTTT.

The rearrangement uses TRBV7-8 and TRBJ1-1; 10 bases align to TRBD1. Unmatched junction bases numbered 8, after V lost 0 bases and J lost 4 bases. The CDR3 has 17 amino acids. The germline V gene encodes CDR1 SGHVS and CDR2 FQNEAQ. CDR3 coding DNA: TGTGCCAGCAGCTTAGCTTCGGGACAGGGGTACCGCACTGAAGCTTTCTTT. It translates to CASSLASGQGYRTEAFF.

This rearrangement joins TRBV11-2 to TRBJ1-1; D not certain. V was shortened by 4 bases and J by 6 bases, with 24 bases between the two germline ends. Germline values: CDR1 SGHAT, CDR2 FQNNGV. CDR3 length: 17 amino acids. CDR3 in amino acids: CASSSNNPFRQRPEAFF. As DNA, the CDR3 is TGTGCCAGCAGCTCCAATAATCCGTTTAGGCAGAGGCCTGAAGCTTTCTTT.

This chain connects TRBV2 to TRBJ1-2, with TRBD1 matching over 7 bases. Per the germline V gene, CDR1 is SNHLY and CDR2 is FYNNEI. The J segment lost 8 bases and the V segment lost 6 bases, leaving 9 bases of the junction unmatched. CDR3 length: 13 amino acids. The chain's CDR3 is CASRETGAGGYTF. CDR3 DNA: TGTGCCAGCAGGGAAACAGGGGCGGGCGGCTACACCTTC.

The DNA for the CDR3 is TGTGCCAGAACCCGGGACACGGGACTTAGTCTGTATGGCTACACCTTC. Translating it yields CARTRDTGLSLYGYTF. V and J are TRBV14 and TRBJ1-2; weak D call: TRBD1 (6 bases). The CDR3 has 16 residues. Trimming cost V 9 bases and J 5 bases, with 25 bases left between them. Germline CDR1 is SGHDN and CDR2 is FVKESK.

V and J are TRBV19 and TRBJ2-3, with 8 bases fitting TRBD2. Trimming cost V 7 bases and J 3 bases; bases outside gene matches: 12. The CDR3 runs 16 residues. CDR1 and CDR2 (germline): LNHDA, SQIVND (reference sequence). The CDR3 region is CASNTLVASGTDTQYF. The CDR3, as DNA: TGTGCCAGTAACACTCTGGTGGCTAGCGGGACAGATACGCAGTATTTT.

The genes are TRBV27 and TRBJ1-6; maybe TRBD1 (5 bases). CDR1 and CDR2 (germline): MNHEY, SMNVEV (reference sequence). The CDR3 spans 16 residues. V dropped 0 bases and J dropped 4 bases, with 10 bases sitting between them. CDR3 region: CASSLSPGTYNSPLHF. The CDR3 nucleotides read TGTGCCAGCAGTTTATCCCCCGGGACTTATAATTCACCCCTCCACTTT.

CDR3 DNA: TGCGCCAGCAGTGAGTCTCGGGGGTCCCAAAACATTCAGTACTTC. Translation gives CASSESRGSQNIQYF. This chain connects TRBV10-1 to TRBJ2-4; a weak D match, TRBD2 (6 bases). The CDR3 extends over 15 amino acids. Trimming pared 0 bases from V and 5 bases from J, leaving 11 bases between. The germline V gene has CDR1 WNHNN and CDR2 SYGVQD (reference sequence).

The chain couples TRBV29-1 to TRBJ1-1; 7 bases are a match to TRBD1. The CDR3 extends over 16 amino acids. V shed 2 bases and J 6 bases; nucleotides not matched to a gene: 15. Germline CDR1 SQVTM, CDR2 ANQGSEA. The chain's CDR3 is CSVESSNRGPQPEAFF. The CDR3 DNA sequence: TGCAGCGTTGAATCTTCAAACAGGGGCCCCCAGCCTGAAGCTTTCTTT.

The chain links TRBV19 to TRBJ2-7; TRBD1 agrees at 9 bases. Germline CDR1 is LNHDA and CDR2 is SQIVND (reference sequence). V gave up 3 bases and J gave up 2 bases; unmatched junction bases: 2. This CDR3 is built from 14 residues. The CDR3 reads CASSMGTGTYEQYF. Here the CDR3 DNA reads TGTGCCAGTAGTATGGGGACAGGGACCTACGAGCAGTACTTC.

This sequence joins TRBV6-5 and TRBJ1-2, with a weak D call TRBD1 (6 bases). The length of the CDR3 is 14 residues. Germline V gives CDR1 MNHEY, CDR2 SVGAGI. V lost 9 bases to trimming and J lost 8 bases, with 22 bases between them. CDR3 in DNA: TGTGCCAGTATATTCAAGGGGGGGGCGCAAGGCTACACCTTC. Its translation: CASIFKGGAQGYTF.

This chain connects TRBV5-4 to TRBJ2-1, with 8 bases matching TRBD1. CDR3 length equals 13 residues. CDR1 and CDR2 (germline): SGHNT, YYREEE (reference sequence). With V trimmed by 5 bases and J by 6 bases, 4 bases remained unmatched. CDR3 DNA sequence: TGTGCCAGCAGTCCCGACAGGGGCAATGAGCAGTTCTTC. Amino acids: CASSPDRGNEQFF.

The V call is TRBV5-1, the J call TRBJ2-7, with 9 bases lining up with TRBD2. Germline values: CDR1 SGHRS, CDR2 YFSETQ. This CDR3 contains 13 residues. The junction had 2 bases not matched to a gene; V was cut back by 5 bases and J by 2 bases. CDR3 amino acids: CASRTSGTYEQYF. The CDR3 region has the DNA TGCGCCAGCAGGACTAGCGGAACCTACGAGCAGTACTTC.

The chain couples TRBV4-3 to TRBJ2-2, with D unclear. CDR1 and CDR2 (germline): LGHNA, YSLEER. This CDR3 is 15 amino acids long. The V end was cut by 4 bases, the J end by 0 bases, with 9 bases between. The CDR3 nucleotides are TGCGCCAGCAGCCTAGTCCACCCGAACACCGGGGAGCTGTTTTTT. Translating gives CASSLVHPNTGELFF.